This entry lists 2 T cell receptor beta chains sequenced from one sample in a study of blood T cell repertoires in COVID-19. Assay: immunoSEQ multiplex PCR; the TCRdb copy retains only in-frame clones and omits some. The table lists hundreds of thousands of clones, around 86% of them singletons. Sequencing used peripheral blood. The receptor source for this set is a woman aged 55-70 years with active or convalescent COVID-19.

J is TRBJ1-2 and V is TRBV2; D perhaps matches TRBD1 (5 bases). Germline CDR1 is SNHLY and CDR2 is FYNNEI. The length of the CDR3 is 13 residues. The V and J ends lost 10 bases and 4 bases respectively, with 16 bases between them. The CDR3 protein is CATDRMGGYGYTF. The CDR3 region has the DNA TGTGCCACCGATAGGATGGGGGGCTATGGCTACACCTTC.

This CDR3 is CASSLSHGYSPLHF. CDR3 sequence (DNA): TGTGCCAGCAGTTTGAGTCACGGGTATTCACCCCTCCACTTT. The rearrangement links TRBV27 to TRBJ1-6; D uncertain. Germline V CDR1 and CDR2: MNHEY, SMNVEV (reference sequence). V lost 3 bases and J 8 bases, leaving 11 bases between the germline ends. This CDR3 is built from 14 residues.